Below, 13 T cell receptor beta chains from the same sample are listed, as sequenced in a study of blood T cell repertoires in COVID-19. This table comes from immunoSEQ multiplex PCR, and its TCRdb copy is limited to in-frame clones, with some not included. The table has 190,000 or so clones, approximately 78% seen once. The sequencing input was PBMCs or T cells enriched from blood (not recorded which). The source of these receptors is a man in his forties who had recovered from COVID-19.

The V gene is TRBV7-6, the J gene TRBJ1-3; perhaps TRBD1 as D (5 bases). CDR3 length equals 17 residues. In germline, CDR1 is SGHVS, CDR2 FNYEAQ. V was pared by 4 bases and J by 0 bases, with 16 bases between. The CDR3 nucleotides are TGTGCCAGCAGCTCCCCGAGAGCCGGGGGCTCTGGAAACACCATATATTTT. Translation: CASSSPRAGGSGNTIYF.

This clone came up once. CDR3 sequence: CASSVAGAGGTYEQYF. CDR3 in DNA: TGTGCCAGCAGCGTAGCCGGGGCAGGGGGGACCTACGAGCAGTACTTC. The V and J genes are TRBV9 and TRBJ2-7; D might be TRBD1 (7 bases). The germline CDR1 and CDR2 sequences are SGDLS and YYNGEE. This CDR3 has 16 amino acids. Trimming left V 0 bases short and J 2 bases short, with 15 bases between.

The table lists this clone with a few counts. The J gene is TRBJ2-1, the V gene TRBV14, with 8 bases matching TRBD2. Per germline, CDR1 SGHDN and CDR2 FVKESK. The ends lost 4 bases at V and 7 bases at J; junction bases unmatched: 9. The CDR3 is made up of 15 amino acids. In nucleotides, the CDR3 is TGTGCCAGCAGCCGGGATAGCGGGACGAGAAATGAGCAGTTCTTC. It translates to CASSRDSGTRNEQFF.

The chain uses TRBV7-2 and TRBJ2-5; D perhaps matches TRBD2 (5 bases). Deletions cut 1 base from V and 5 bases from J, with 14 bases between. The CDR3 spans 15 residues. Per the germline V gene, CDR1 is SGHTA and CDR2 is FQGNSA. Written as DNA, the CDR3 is TGTGCCAGCAGCTTAGGTTATGGAGGTGTCGAGACCCAGTACTTC. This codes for CASSLGYGGVETQYF.

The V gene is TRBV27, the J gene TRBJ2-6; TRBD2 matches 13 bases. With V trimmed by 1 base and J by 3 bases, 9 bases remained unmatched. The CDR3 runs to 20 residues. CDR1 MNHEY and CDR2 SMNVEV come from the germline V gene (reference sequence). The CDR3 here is CASSLYGRGLAGDGANVLTF. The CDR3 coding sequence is TGTGCCAGCAGTTTATACGGTCGTGGACTAGCGGGAGATGGGGCCAACGTCCTGACTTTC.

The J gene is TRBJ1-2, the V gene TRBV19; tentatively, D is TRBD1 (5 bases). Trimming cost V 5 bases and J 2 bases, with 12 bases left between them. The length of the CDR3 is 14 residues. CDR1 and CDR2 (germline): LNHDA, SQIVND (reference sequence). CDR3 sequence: CASSPGGLNYGYTF. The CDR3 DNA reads TGTGCCAGTAGTCCGGGGGGTCTAAACTATGGCTACACCTTC. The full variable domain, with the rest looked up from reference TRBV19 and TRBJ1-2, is DGGITQSPKYLFRKEGQNVTLSCEQNLNHDAMYWYRQDPGQGLRLIYYSQIVNDFQKGDIAEGYSVSREKKESFPLTVTSAQKNPTAFYLCASSPGGLNYGYTFGSGTRLTVV.

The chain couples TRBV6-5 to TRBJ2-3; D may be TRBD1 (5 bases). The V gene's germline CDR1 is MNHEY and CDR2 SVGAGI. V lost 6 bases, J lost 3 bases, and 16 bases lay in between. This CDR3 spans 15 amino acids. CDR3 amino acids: CASRTLAGWTDTQYF. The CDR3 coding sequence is TGTGCCAGCAGGACCCTCGCAGGGTGGACAGATACGCAGTATTTT.

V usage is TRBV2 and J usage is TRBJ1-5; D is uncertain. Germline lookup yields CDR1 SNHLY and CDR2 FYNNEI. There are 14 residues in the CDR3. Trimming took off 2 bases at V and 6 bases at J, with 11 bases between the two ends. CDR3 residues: CASSELPGTQPQHF. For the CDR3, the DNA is TGTGCCAGCAGTGAACTACCGGGTACTCAGCCCCAGCATTTT. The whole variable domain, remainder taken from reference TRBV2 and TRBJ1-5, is EPEVTQTPSHQVTQMGQEVILRCVPISNHLYFYWYRQILGQKVEFLVSFYNNEISEKSEIFDDQFSVERPDGSNFTLKIRSTKLEDSAMYFCASSELPGTQPQHFGDGTRLSIL.

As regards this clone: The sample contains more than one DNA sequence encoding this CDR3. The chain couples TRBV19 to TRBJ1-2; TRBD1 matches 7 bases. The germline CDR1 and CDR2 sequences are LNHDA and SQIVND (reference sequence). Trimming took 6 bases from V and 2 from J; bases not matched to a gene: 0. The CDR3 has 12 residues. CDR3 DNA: TGTGCCAGTAGACAGGGGAACTATGGCTACACCTTC. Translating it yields CASRQGNYGYTF.

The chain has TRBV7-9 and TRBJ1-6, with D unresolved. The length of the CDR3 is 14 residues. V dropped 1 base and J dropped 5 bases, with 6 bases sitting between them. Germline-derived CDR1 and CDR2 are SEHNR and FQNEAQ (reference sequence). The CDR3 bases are TGTGCCAGCAGCTTAGGTGCAGATAATTCACCCCTCCACTTT. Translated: CASSLGADNSPLHF.

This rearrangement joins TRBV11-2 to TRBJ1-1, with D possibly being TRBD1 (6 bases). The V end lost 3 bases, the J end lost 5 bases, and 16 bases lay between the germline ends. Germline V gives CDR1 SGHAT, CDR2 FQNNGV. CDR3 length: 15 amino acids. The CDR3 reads CASSFGSGGTTEAFF. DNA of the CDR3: TGTGCCAGCAGCTTTGGGTCCGGGGGGACAACTGAAGCTTTCTTT.

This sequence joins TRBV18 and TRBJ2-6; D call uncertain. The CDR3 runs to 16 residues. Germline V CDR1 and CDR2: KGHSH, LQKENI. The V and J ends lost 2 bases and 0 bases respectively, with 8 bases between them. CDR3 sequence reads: CASSPAMFSGANVLTF. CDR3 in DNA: TGTGCCAGCTCACCAGCGATGTTCTCTGGGGCCAACGTCCTGACTTTC.

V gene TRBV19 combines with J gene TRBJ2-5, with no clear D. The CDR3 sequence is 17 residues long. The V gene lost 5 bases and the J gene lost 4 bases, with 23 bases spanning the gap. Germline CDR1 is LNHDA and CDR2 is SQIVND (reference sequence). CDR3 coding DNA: TGTGCCAGTAGTCTAACCCCGTCCACCCCCGCGTCAGAGACCCAGTACTTC. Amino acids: CASSLTPSTPASETQYF.